This T cell receptor beta chain was recovered during a study of regulatory dendritic cells for organ transplantation. Sorted T cells were CFSE-labeled and cultured approximately five days with allogeneic regulatory or mature dendritic cells at 1:10. Sequencing used immunoSEQ multiplex PCR; TCRdb keeps in-frame clones, though not all of them. The sample records 9,500 to 15,000 clones, about three fifths being singletons. This clone was recorded once. Its target is unknown. The CDR3 has 14 amino acids. In germline, CDR1 is LNHDA, CDR2 SQIVND (reference sequence). Trimming at V came to 5 bases and at J to 6 bases, leaving 4 bases not matched to a gene.

The clonotype originates from a human donor in good health. Sequenced: naive CD8+ T cells from blood cultured with dendritic cells. Subset indicated: CD45RA+ naive T cells. The chain recombines TRBV19 with TRBJ2-1; 10 bases match TRBD2. The CDR3 loop is CASSGVAGGNEQFF. In DNA, the CDR3 is TGTGCCAGTAGTGGAGTAGCGGGGGGCAATGAGCAGTTCTTC.